Listed here are 32 T cell receptor beta chains from one sample, sequenced in a study of CD8 T cells in ankylosing spondylitis. TCRdb redid the calling of the 5' RACE reads with MiXCR, one entry per CDR3 protein. This sample yields fewer than 350,000 distinct CDR3 sequences, of which around a tenth are seen a single time; around 10% belongs to the top ten. Material for sequencing was blood, either unsorted or a sorted T cell fraction (not recorded which). Receptor source: a female donor with ankylosing spondylitis or in good health (not recorded which).

This clonotype was seen many times. The rearrangement links TRBV29-1 to TRBJ2-7, with D possibly called TRBD1 or TRBD2 (7 bases each). Germline V CDR1 and CDR2: SQVTM, ANQGSEA. The V end was cut by 4 bases, the J end by 4 bases, with 14 bases between. The CDR3 length is 13 residues. CDR3: CSVGSGGEYEQYF. CDR3 coding DNA: TGCAGCGTTGGGTCAGGGGGGGAATACGAGCAGTACTTC.

This clonotype was seen only a few times. The rearrangement joins TRBV5-5 to TRBJ2-7, with 9 bases lining up with TRBD2. Looked up from germline, CDR1 is SGHKS and CDR2 is YYEKEE (reference sequence). This CDR3 has 16 residues. The J segment lost 6 bases and the V segment lost 1 base, leaving 11 bases of the junction unmatched. CDR3 DNA sequence: TGTGCCAGCAGCTTGATTTCAGCGGGAGGTCTCCGCGAGCAGTACTTC. This translates into CASSLISAGGLREQYF.

This chain connects TRBV11-3 to TRBJ2-3, with D possibly matching TRBD2 (7 bases). Trimming took off 8 bases at V and 8 bases at J, with 17 bases between the two ends. The CDR3 sequence is 13 residues long. CDR1 SGHNT and CDR2 YENEEA come from the germline V gene. The CDR3 sequence: CASGKGGGFTQYF. In nucleotides, the CDR3 is TGTGCCAGCGGCAAGGGAGGGGGTTTTACGCAGTATTTT.

This clonotype has more than one count but fewer than ten. The V call is TRBV5-1, the J call TRBJ1-2; no clear D gene. The CDR3 covers 17 residues. The germline V gene encodes CDR1 SGHRS and CDR2 YFSETQ. V gave up 4 bases and J gave up 5 bases, with 24 bases separating them. The CDR3: CASSPGPSDPLRYGYTF. CDR3 sequence (DNA): TGCGCCAGCAGCCCCGGACCCTCCGACCCCCTAAGATATGGCTACACCTTC.

A remark on this clonotype: At one of its ends the junction is not consistent with the germline gene, which may arise from a read error. The V gene is TRBV6-2 or TRBV6-3, the J gene TRBJ2-1; D is possibly TRBD2 (7 bases). The CDR3 is made up of 19 amino acids. In germline, CDR1 is MNHEY, CDR2 SVGEGT. CDR3 nucleotides: TGTGCCAGCAGTTACTCGCCTAGCGGTCTGGGGGCCCCCTACGATGAGCAGTTCTTC. Its translation: CASSYSPSGLGAPYDEQFF.

This clonotype was detected many times. The chain is built from TRBV29-1 and TRBJ2-2; maybe TRBD2 (5 bases). CDR3 length equals 15 residues. Trimming pared 0 bases from V and 4 bases from J, leaving 12 bases between. The germline gives CDR1 SQVTM, CDR2 ANQGSEA. The CDR3 DNA is TGCAGCGTTGAAGATCGGGAACTGGGCACCGGGGAGCTGTTTTTT. Its protein product is CSVEDRELGTGELFF.

This clonotype has just a few counts. The CDR3 protein is CASSLGSLLPGELFF. DNA for the CDR3: TGCGCCAGCAGCCTCGGTTCTCTATTGCCCGGGGAGCTGTTTTTT. The chain carries TRBV5-1 and TRBJ2-2, with unresolved D. Germline values: CDR1 SGHRS, CDR2 YFSETQ. The V and J ends lost 4 bases and 6 bases respectively, with 16 bases between them. CDR3 length equals 15 residues. Full variable domain (remainder filled in from reference TRBV5-1 and TRBJ2-2): KAGVTQTPRYLIKTRGQQVTLSCSPISGHRSVSWYQQTPGQGLQFLFEYFSETQRNKGNFPGRFSGRQFSNSRSEMNVSTLELGDSALYLCASSLGSLLPGELFFGEGSRLTVL.

The sample holds many counts of this clonotype. V is TRBV5-1 and J is TRBJ2-2; 8 bases agree with TRBD1. Germline loops: CDR1 SGHRS, CDR2 YFSETQ. The CDR3 runs 15 residues. With 1 base clipped from V and 5 bases from J, the junction kept 4 bases outside the gene matches. Here the CDR3 DNA reads TGCGCCAGCAGCTTGTTAACAGGGGGGACCGGGGAGCTGTTTTTT. This codes for CASSLLTGGTGELFF.

This clonotype was counted ten times or more. V is TRBV28 and J is TRBJ2-5, with D possibly matching TRBD2 (5 bases). Trimming left V 6 bases short and J 4 bases short, with 18 bases between. Germline CDR1 MDHEN, CDR2 SYDVKM. This CDR3 region has 15 residues. The CDR3 here is CASSLGLAGGETQYF. For the CDR3, the DNA is TGTGCCAGCAGCCTGGGCTTAGCAGGAGGAGAGACCCAGTACTTC.

With respect to this clonotype: Being one base from a much bigger clone, this may be a read error. The gene calls are TRBV20-1 and TRBJ2-7, with 8 bases matching TRBD1. Germline V gives CDR1 DFQATT, CDR2 SNEGSKA (reference sequence). The CDR3 is 12 amino acids. CDR3 loop: CSAETGVYEHYF. The CDR3 region has the DNA TGCAGTGCCGAGACAGGGGTCTACGAGCACTACTTC.

This clonotype came up a few times. This rearrangement joins TRBV5-6 to TRBJ2-5; 8 positions agree with TRBD1. Trimming took 4 bases from V and 3 from J; bases not matched to a gene: 2. This CDR3 has 13 amino acids. CDR1 and CDR2 (germline): SGHDT, YYEEEE. In DNA, the CDR3 is TGTGCCAGCAGCCAGACAGGGGAAGAGACCCAGTACTTC. Its protein is CASSQTGEETQYF.

This chain links TRBV7-9 with TRBJ1-5, with D possibly being TRBD1 (6 bases). Between the trimmed V and J ends, which lost 6 bases and 0 bases, there was a span of 15 bases. The germline V gene encodes CDR1 SEHNR and CDR2 FQNEAQ (reference sequence). This CDR3 comprises 16 residues. The CDR3 DNA is TGTGCCAGCAGTCCTGGACAGATTACTAGCAATCAGCCCCAGCATTTT. Translating it yields CASSPGQITSNQPQHF. The full variable domain, with the rest looked up from reference TRBV7-9 and TRBJ1-5, is DTGVSQNPRHKITKRGQNVTFRCDPISEHNRLYWYRQTLGQGPEFLTYFQNEAQLEKSRLLSDRFSAERPKGSFSTLEIQRTEQGDSAMYLCASSPGQITSNQPQHFGDGTRLSIL.

The rearrangement uses TRBV5-1 and TRBJ2-7; 9 nucleotides align to TRBD1. CDR1 and CDR2 (germline): SGHRS, YFSETQ. J lost 7 bases, V lost 1 base, and 9 bases had no gene match. This CDR3 contains 15 residues. In DNA form, the CDR3 reads TGCGCCAGCAGCTTGAGGAACAGGGGGCCTGATGAGCAGTACTTC. Its protein product is CASSLRNRGPDEQYF.

At least ten counts were recorded for this clonotype. This chain uses TRBV10-3 with TRBJ2-2; D is ambiguous. CDR1 and CDR2 (germline): ENHRY, SYGVKD. CDR3 length: 15 amino acids. Trimming removed 2 bases at V and 5 bases at J, with 12 bases between. The CDR3 DNA reads TGTGCCATCAGTGAGCTTCTAGGCTCGACCGGGGAGCTGTTTTTT. The encoded protein is CAISELLGSTGELFF.

This clonotype was seen only a few times. This chain links TRBV25-1 with TRBJ1-2, with 11 bases aligning to TRBD1. The germline V gene encodes CDR1 MGHDK and CDR2 SYGVNS. The V gene end was trimmed by 5 bases and the J gene end by 8 bases; junction bases not matched to a gene: 16. The length of the CDR3 is 17 residues. The CDR3 nucleotides are TGTGCCAGCAGTTGGCAAGGGACAGGGGGTATTGTTGGGGGCTACACCTTC. This sequence encodes CASSWQGTGGIVGGYTF.

This clonotype has a handful of counts. The genes are TRBV20-1 and TRBJ1-2, with 10 bases lining up with TRBD1. Looked up from germline, CDR1 is DFQATT and CDR2 is SNEGSKA (reference sequence). With 5 bases clipped from V and 8 bases from J, the junction kept 8 bases outside the gene matches. CDR3 length equals 13 residues. The CDR3 sequence is CSAGSGTGDGYTF. The CDR3 DNA reads TGCAGTGCTGGGTCCGGGACAGGGGACGGCTACACCTTC.

As for this clonotype: This may come from a read error, since a much larger clone is one base off. This chain uses TRBV5-1 with TRBJ2-7; 9 bases are a match to TRBD1. Germline CDR1 SGHRS, CDR2 YFSETQ. The CDR3 loop spans 15 amino acids. V lost 7 bases, J lost 3 bases, and 11 bases stayed unmatched. CDR3 bases: TGCGCCAGCCACGGAGCAGGGACAGGGAACTACGAGCAGTACTTC. Its protein product is CASHGAGTGNYEQYF.

This clonotype was observed at least ten times. J is TRBJ2-1 and V is TRBV5-5; the D is unclear. The CDR3 length is 13 residues. Looked up from germline, CDR1 is SGHKS and CDR2 is YYEKEE (reference sequence). Trimming removed 8 bases from V and 7 bases from J, with 16 bases in between. The CDR3 region has the DNA TGTGCCAGTACATTACCCCCCTTAAATGAGCAGTTCTTC. Translation: CASTLPPLNEQFF.

The sample holds many counts of this clonotype. The rearrangement uses TRBV9 and TRBJ2-3; no clear D. Germline V gene data show CDR1 as SGDLS and CDR2 as YYNGEE. The CDR3 is 12 residues long. Trimming stripped 2 bases from V and 6 bases from J, with 7 bases between. The CDR3 protein is CASSVESDTQYF. The CDR3 DNA reads as TGTGCCAGCAGCGTTGAATCTGATACGCAGTATTTT.

This clonotype has at least ten counts. This rearrangement joins TRBV20-1 to TRBJ1-2; TRBD1 matches 8 bases. The V segment lost 6 bases and the J segment 6 bases; nucleotides outside the gene matches: 12. The CDR3 length is 14 residues. In germline, CDR1 is DFQATT, CDR2 SNEGSKA (reference sequence). The DNA of the CDR3 is TGCAGTGCCGAGGACAGGGAAGGAGAAAATGGCTACACCTTC. This translates into CSAEDREGENGYTF.

This clonotype occurred many times. CDR3 region: CASSGGLHTDTQYF. CDR3 in DNA: TGCGCCAGCAGCGGTGGGCTCCACACAGATACGCAGTATTTT. The chain joins TRBV5-1 to TRBJ2-3; D gene uncertain. Looked up from germline, CDR1 is SGHRS and CDR2 is YFSETQ. The length of the CDR3 is 14 residues. V lost 4 bases, J lost 2 bases, and 11 bases lay in between.

The table lists this clonotype with many counts. This chain links TRBV12-3 or TRBV12-4 with TRBJ2-4; D may be TRBD2 (5 bases). The CDR3 sequence is 14 residues long. V was pared by 2 bases and J by 6 bases, with 11 bases between. CDR3 DNA: TGTGCCAGCAGTTTAAGGGCAGCGGTAAACATTCAGTACTTC. Translating gives CASSLRAAVNIQYF.

This clonotype was seen many times. The rearrangement links TRBV7-6 to TRBJ2-4; D might be TRBD2 (6 bases). This CDR3 is built from 14 residues. Looked up from germline, CDR1 is SGHVS and CDR2 is FNYEAQ. V was clipped by 3 bases and J by 5 bases, with 11 bases between them. As DNA, the CDR3 is TGTGCCAGCAGCTTGGGGGGAGTCCAAAACATTCAGTACTTC. As protein: CASSLGGVQNIQYF.

This sequence joins TRBV5-1 and TRBJ2-5, with D hard to call. Looked up from germline, CDR1 is SGHRS and CDR2 is YFSETQ. CDR3 size: 14 residues. V was shortened by 0 bases and J by 2 bases, with 8 bases between the two germline ends. The CDR3: CASSLGDPQETQYF. The CDR3 DNA reads as TGCGCCAGCAGCTTGGGAGACCCACAAGAGACCCAGTACTTC.

A few counts support this clonotype. The rearrangement links TRBV5-1 to TRBJ2-2; TRBD1 matches at 9 bases. Germline loops: CDR1 SGHRS, CDR2 YFSETQ. J was trimmed by 9 bases and V by 7 bases; bases with no gene match: 13. This CDR3 has 15 residues. The CDR3: CASLEGTGPGWELFF. The CDR3 nucleotides read TGCGCCAGCCTGGAGGGGACAGGGCCAGGCTGGGAGCTGTTTTTT. The complete variable domain, with remaining parts taken from reference TRBV5-1 and TRBJ2-2, reads KAGVTQTPRYLIKTRGQQVTLSCSPISGHRSVSWYQQTPGQGLQFLFEYFSETQRNKGNFPGRFSGRQFSNSRSEMNVSTLELGDSALYLCASLEGTGPGWELFFGEGSRLTVL.

This clonotype was observed a few times. V usage is TRBV6-1 and J usage is TRBJ2-3, with 12 positions matching TRBD1. V shed 1 base and J 7 bases; nucleotides not matched to a gene: 3. The CDR3 loop spans 15 amino acids. Germline V gene lookup returns CDR1 MNHNS and CDR2 SASEGT. The chain's CDR3 is CASSEEGQGAHTQYF. CDR3 nucleotides: TGTGCCAGCAGTGAAGAGGGACAGGGGGCGCATACGCAGTATTTT.

In its sample, this clonotype was seen many times. The genes are TRBV5-1 and TRBJ1-1; 9 bases match TRBD1. This CDR3 contains 14 residues. V trimming: 4 bases; J trimming: 7 bases; junction bases outside the gene matches: 8. CDR1 SGHRS and CDR2 YFSETQ come from the germline V gene. The CDR3 here is CASSGHTGGLEAFF. CDR3 in DNA: TGCGCCAGCAGCGGACACACAGGGGGCCTTGAAGCTTTCTTT.

In this sample, this clonotype turned up a few times. The J gene is TRBJ1-5, the V gene TRBV5-1; a possible D gene is TRBD1 (5 bases). Germline V gene data show CDR1 as SGHRS and CDR2 as YFSETQ. Trimming cost V 2 bases and J 5 bases, with 11 bases left between them. This CDR3 comprises 14 residues. Here the CDR3 reads CASSFWGGDQPQHF. The CDR3 nucleotides are TGCGCCAGCAGCTTTTGGGGAGGGGATCAGCCCCAGCATTTT.

V usage is TRBV6-1 and J usage is TRBJ2-7, with TRBD1 matching 7 bases. The CDR3 runs 14 residues. V was clipped by 6 bases and J by 0 bases; unmatched bases: 5. Germline V gene lookup returns CDR1 MNHNS and CDR2 SASEGT. DNA of the CDR3: TGTGCCAGCAGCGAGACAGGGTACTCCTACGAGCAGTACTTC. It codes for CASSETGYSYEQYF.

This clonotype was found a few times. The gene calls are TRBV20-1 and TRBJ2-1; no clear D gene. Germline CDR1 and CDR2: DFQATT and SNEGSKA (reference sequence). The CDR3 runs to 15 residues. V was cut by 0 bases and J by 7 bases, with 16 bases left in between. CDR3 region: CSARDSQDPKNEQFF. The CDR3 DNA follows: TGCAGTGCTAGAGATTCCCAGGACCCAAAAAATGAGCAGTTCTTC.

This clonotype was observed at least ten times. The CDR3 region is CASRQDRGEPNSPLHF. The DNA for the CDR3 is TGCGCCAGCAGGCAGGACAGGGGCGAACCGAATTCACCCCTCCACTTT. The chain recombines TRBV5-1 with TRBJ1-6, with 9 bases lining up with TRBD1. Germline CDR1 is SGHRS and CDR2 is YFSETQ. The CDR3 totals 16 residues. V shed 5 bases and J 7 bases; nucleotides not matched to a gene: 10.

This chain joins TRBV7-2 and TRBJ2-7; tentatively, D is TRBD2 (5 bases). Germline V CDR1 and CDR2: SGHTA, FQGNSA. This CDR3 is 12 amino acids long. V shed 5 bases and J shed 6 bases, with 11 bases lying between them. As DNA, the CDR3 is TGTGCCAGCAGCCCGGGATTCGGCGAGCAGTACTTC. Residues: CASSPGFGEQYF.